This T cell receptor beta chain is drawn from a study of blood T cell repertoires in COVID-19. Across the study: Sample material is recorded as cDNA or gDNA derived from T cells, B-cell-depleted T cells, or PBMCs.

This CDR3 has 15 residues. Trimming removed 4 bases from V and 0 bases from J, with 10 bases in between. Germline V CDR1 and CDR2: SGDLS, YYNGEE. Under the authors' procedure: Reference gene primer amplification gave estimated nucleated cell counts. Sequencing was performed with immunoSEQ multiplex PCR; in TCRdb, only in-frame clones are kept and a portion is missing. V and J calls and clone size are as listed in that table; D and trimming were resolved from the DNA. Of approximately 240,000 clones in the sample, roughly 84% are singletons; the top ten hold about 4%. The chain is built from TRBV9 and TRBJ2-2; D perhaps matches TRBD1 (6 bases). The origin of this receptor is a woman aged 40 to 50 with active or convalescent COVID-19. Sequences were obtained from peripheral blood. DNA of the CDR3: TGTGCCAGCAGCCTAGCAGGGGCGAACACCGGGGAGCTGTTTTTT. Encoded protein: CASSLAGANTGELFF. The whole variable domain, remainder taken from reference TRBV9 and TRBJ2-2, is DSGVTQTPKHLITATGQRVTLRCSPRSGDLSVYWYQQSLDQGLQFLIQYYNGEERAKGNILERFSAQQFPDLHSELNLSSLELGDSALYFCASSLAGANTGELFFGEGSRLTVL.